The rows below give T cell receptor beta chains drawn from one sample of a study of blood T cell repertoires in COVID-19. Sequencing was performed with immunoSEQ multiplex PCR; in TCRdb, only in-frame clones are kept and a portion is missing. Altogether hundreds of thousands of clones are present, about 87% being singletons, with the ten largest covering about 1.5%. The specimen was PBMCs or T cells enriched from blood (not recorded which). The receptors stem from a woman in her forties or fifties who had recovered from COVID-19. Both conserved end residues are part of each CDR3. The order of the fields is clone size, J gene, D gene, V gene, CDR3 protein, CDR3 DNA. The D gene is left open where the match is weak. The listing skips clone size in some rows; elsewhere it reads once, few, many or a size class.

size: -
J: TRBJ1-1
D: -
V: TRBV11-2
CDR3: CASSLGGFAEAFF
DNA: TGTGCCAGCAGCTTAGGAGGGTTTGCTGAAGCTTTCTTT

size: -
J: TRBJ1-4
D: TRBD1
V: TRBV5-4
CDR3: CASSFGQGPRQNEKLFF
DNA: TGTGCCAGCAGCTTCGGACAGGGGCCTCGTCAAAATGAAAAACTGTTTTTT

size: -
J: TRBJ1-1
D: -
V: TRBV9
CDR3: CASSVSREDTTMNTEAFF
DNA: TGTGCCAGCAGCGTGTCCCGTGAGGACACAACTATGAACACTGAAGCTTTCTTT

size: -
J: TRBJ2-1
D: -
V: TRBV18
CDR3: CASSPTLLDEQFF
DNA: TGTGCCAGCTCACCCACCTTACTGGATGAGCAGTTCTTC

size: once
J: TRBJ1-5
D: -
V: TRBV2
CDR3: CASSGTGNRNQPQHF
DNA: TGTGCCAGCAGCGGTACAGGGAACCGCAATCAGCCCCAGCATTTT

size: -
J: TRBJ2-1
D: TRBD1
V: TRBV3-1/TRBV3-2
CDR3: CASSTTGGSEQFF
DNA: TGTGCCAGCAGCACTACAGGGGGCAGTGAGCAGTTCTTC

size: -
J: TRBJ2-3
D: -
V: TRBV2
CDR3: CASSPWGLRTDTQYF
DNA: TGTGCCAGCAGTCCCTGGGGGCTGCGCACAGATACGCAGTATTTT

size: -
J: TRBJ1-1
D: TRBD1
V: TRBV5-5
CDR3: CASSWGQGGRVTEAFF
DNA: TGTGCCAGCAGCTGGGGACAGGGCGGGCGCGTGACTGAAGCTTTCTTT

size: -
J: TRBJ2-5
D: -
V: TRBV5-6
CDR3: CASSLYGRGWETQYF
DNA: TGTGCCAGCAGCTTATATGGTCGGGGATGGGAGACCCAGTACTTC

size: -
J: TRBJ2-7
D: TRBD2
V: TRBV18
CDR3: CASSPLAGGLHEQYF
DNA: TGTGCCAGCTCACCCCTAGCGGGAGGGTTACACGAGCAGTACTTC

size: -
J: TRBJ2-1
D: TRBD2
V: TRBV28
CDR3: CASSLSGVLAGDLWQAYNEQFF
DNA: TGTGCCAGCAGTTTATCGGGGGTCTTAGCGGGAGATTTGTGGCAGGCCTACAATGAGCAGTTCTTC

size: -
J: TRBJ2-7
D: TRBD2
V: TRBV4-1
CDR3: CASSPGLAGYLIYEQYF
DNA: TGCGCCAGCAGTCCCGGACTAGCGGGATATTTGATTTACGAGCAGTACTTC

size: -
J: TRBJ1-1
D: -
V: TRBV7-9
CDR3: CASSPLPGQTMNTEAFF
DNA: TGTGCCAGCAGCCCGCTCCCGGGACAAACTATGAACACTGAAGCTTTCTTT

size: -
J: TRBJ1-3
D: -
V: TRBV5-1
CDR3: CASSLQGFSSGNTIYF
DNA: TGCGCCAGCAGCTTGCAGGGGTTCTCCTCTGGAAACACCATATATTTT

size: -
J: TRBJ2-2
D: TRBD2
V: TRBV19
CDR3: CASSLASLAGGLGELFF
DNA: TGTGCCAGTAGCCTAGCCTCTCTAGCGGGAGGCCTCGGGGAGCTGTTTTTT

size: -
J: TRBJ1-1
D: TRBD1
V: TRBV19
CDR3: CASSGTGSQNTEAFF
DNA: TGTGCCAGTTCCGGGACAGGGTCCCAAAACACTGAAGCTTTCTTT

size: -
J: TRBJ2-4
D: TRBD2
V: TRBV6-4
CDR3: CASTPQGLAFAELAKNIQYF
DNA: TGTGCCAGCACCCCGCAGGGACTAGCTTTTGCAGAGCTAGCCAAAAACATTCAGTACTTC

size: -
J: TRBJ2-2
D: -
V: TRBV5-1
CDR3: CASSLREQHTGELFF
DNA: TGCGCCAGCAGCTTGCGGGAACAACACACCGGGGAGCTGTTTTTT

size: -
J: TRBJ2-7
D: TRBD1
V: TRBV2
CDR3: CASMTGGAMGGEQYF
DNA: TGTGCCAGCATGACAGGGGGCGCCATGGGAGGCGAGCAGTACTTC

size: -
J: TRBJ1-2
D: TRBD1
V: TRBV4-3
CDR3: CASSQGQNYGYTF
DNA: TGCGCCAGCAGCCAGGGACAGAACTATGGCTACACCTTC

size: -
J: TRBJ2-1
D: -
V: TRBV19
CDR3: CASSIVGTPYNEQFF
DNA: TGTGCCAGTAGTATAGTGGGGACACCTTACAATGAGCAGTTCTTC

size: -
J: TRBJ1-2
D: TRBD1
V: TRBV29-1
CDR3: CSDIRDRGRQGYTF
DNA: TGCAGCGATATCCGGGACAGGGGGCGTCAGGGCTACACCTTC

size: -
J: TRBJ1-1
D: TRBD1
V: TRBV27
CDR3: CASRPQGKTEAFF
DNA: TGTGCCAGCAGGCCACAGGGGAAAACTGAAGCTTTCTTT

size: -
J: TRBJ1-2
D: TRBD1
V: TRBV18
CDR3: CASSLDRVNYGYTF
DNA: TGTGCCAGCTCATTGGACAGGGTTAACTATGGCTACACCTTC

size: -
J: TRBJ1-1
D: -
V: TRBV6-1
CDR3: CASSDGRMQGTEAFF
DNA: TGTGCCAGCAGTGACGGTAGAATGCAGGGCACTGAAGCTTTCTTT

size: few
J: TRBJ1-1
D: -
V: TRBV6-5
CDR3: CASSFDRLSTEAFF
DNA: TGTGCCAGCAGCTTTGACAGACTCAGCACTGAAGCTTTCTTT

size: few
J: TRBJ1-5
D: TRBD1
V: TRBV30
CDR3: CAWSASRGGRGAQHF
DNA: TGTGCCTGGAGTGCGTCGCGGGGAGGCAGGGGGGCCCAGCATTTT

size: -
J: TRBJ2-1
D: -
V: TRBV7-7
CDR3: CASSAHPGNEQFF
DNA: TGTGCTAGCAGCGCCCACCCAGGCAATGAGCAGTTCTTC

size: -
J: TRBJ1-2
D: -
V: TRBV6-6
CDR3: CASSYGGANYGYTF
DNA: TGTGCCAGCAGTTACGGGGGGGCGAACTATGGCTACACCTTC

size: -
J: TRBJ1-6
D: TRBD1
V: TRBV19
CDR3: CASRTGGGSPLHF
DNA: TGTGCCAGTAGAACAGGGGGCGGTTCACCCCTCCACTTT

size: -
J: TRBJ1-1
D: -
V: TRBV11-2
CDR3: CASSERQGMNTEAFF
DNA: TGTGCCAGCAGCGAGAGGCAGGGAATGAACACTGAAGCTTTCTTT

size: -
J: TRBJ2-7
D: TRBD2
V: TRBV3-1/TRBV3-2
CDR3: CASSRIVAGGFYEQYF
DNA: TGTGCCAGCAGCCGAATTGTAGCGGGAGGGTTCTACGAGCAGTACTTC

size: -
J: TRBJ2-3
D: TRBD2
V: TRBV30
CDR3: CAWSQPLLAGANTQYF
DNA: TGTGCCTGGAGTCAGCCGCTACTAGCGGGAGCGAATACGCAGTATTTT

size: few
J: TRBJ1-3
D: -
V: TRBV21-1
CDR3: CASSKEGGHYENTIYF
DNA: TGTGCCAGCAGCAAAGAGGGGGGGCATTATGAAAACACCATATATTTT

size: -
J: TRBJ1-1
D: TRBD1
V: TRBV7-9
CDR3: CASSSGGIPTNTEAFF
DNA: TGTGCCAGCAGCTCAGGGGGGATCCCGACGAACACTGAAGCTTTCTTT

size: -
J: TRBJ2-3
D: -
V: TRBV10-3
CDR3: CAIRGSLTDTQYF
DNA: TGTGCCATCAGGGGCTCCCTCACAGATACGCAGTATTTT

size: -
J: TRBJ2-7
D: TRBD2
V: TRBV28
CDR3: CAITGLAGPMGQYF
DNA: TGTGCCATTACGGGACTAGCGGGACCCATGGGGCAGTACTTC

size: -
J: TRBJ2-2
D: -
V: TRBV12-3/TRBV12-4
CDR3: CASSVRGTGELFF
DNA: TGTGCCAGCAGTGTCAGGGGCACCGGGGAGCTGTTTTTT

size: -
J: TRBJ2-5
D: -
V: TRBV20-1
CDR3: CSATDRTQYF
DNA: TGCAGTGCTACGGACAGGACCCAGTACTTC

size: -
J: TRBJ2-7
D: TRBD2
V: TRBV18
CDR3: CASSPTSGNYEQYF
DNA: TGTGCCAGCTCACCGACTAGCGGGAACTACGAGCAGTACTTC

size: -
J: TRBJ1-3
D: -
V: TRBV15
CDR3: CATRASGNTIYF
DNA: TGTGCCACGAGGGCCTCTGGAAACACCATATATTTT

size: many
J: TRBJ2-5
D: -
V: TRBV5-5
CDR3: CASSLRGQETQYF
DNA: TGTGCCAGCAGCTTAAGGGGCCAAGAGACCCAGTACTTC

size: -
J: TRBJ2-3
D: -
V: TRBV7-9
CDR3: CASSGRTVGTQYF
DNA: TGTGCCAGCAGCGGACGGACAGTTGGTACGCAGTATTTT

size: once
J: TRBJ2-7
D: -
V: TRBV7-3
CDR3: CASSLSPTGIHEQYF
DNA: TGTGCCAGCAGCCTGAGCCCCACAGGGATCCACGAGCAGTACTTC

size: -
J: TRBJ1-6
D: -
V: TRBV11-2
CDR3: CASRSRRDYNSPLHF
DNA: TGTGCCAGCAGATCAAGACGGGATTATAATTCACCCCTCCACTTT

size: few
J: TRBJ1-5
D: TRBD1
V: TRBV19
CDR3: CASREGTGGSQPQHF
DNA: TGTGCCAGTAGGGAGGGGACAGGGGGCTCTCAGCCCCAGCATTTT

size: -
J: TRBJ1-1
D: TRBD1
V: TRBV7-9
CDR3: CASSPSGTGGGRTEAFF
DNA: TGTGCCAGCAGCCCCTCCGGGACAGGGGGCGGGAGGACTGAAGCTTTCTTT

size: -
J: TRBJ2-7
D: -
V: TRBV6-5
CDR3: CASSSQEGVNEQYF
DNA: TGTGCCAGCAGCTCACAGGAAGGGGTCAACGAGCAGTACTTC

size: -
J: TRBJ2-2
D: -
V: TRBV5-4
CDR3: CASSLSGQTTGELFF
DNA: TGTGCCAGCAGCTTGTCAGGGCAAACCACCGGGGAGCTGTTTTTT

size: -
J: TRBJ2-1
D: -
V: TRBV18
CDR3: CASSPLRTGTYNEQFF
DNA: TGTGCCAGCTCACCATTGAGAACGGGAACCTACAATGAGCAGTTCTTC

size: -
J: TRBJ2-7
D: -
V: TRBV9
CDR3: CASSVVPDYSYEQYF
DNA: TGTGCCAGCAGCGTAGTCCCAGACTACTCCTACGAGCAGTACTTC

size: -
J: TRBJ1-5
D: -
V: TRBV7-2
CDR3: CASSFSSNQPQHF
DNA: TGTGCCAGCAGCTTTTCGAGCAATCAGCCCCAGCATTTT

size: -
J: TRBJ2-1
D: -
V: TRBV11-2
CDR3: CASSFSAPRNEQFF
DNA: TGTGCCAGCAGCTTTTCAGCACCGAGGAATGAGCAGTTCTTC

size: -
J: TRBJ2-7
D: TRBD2
V: TRBV7-2
CDR3: CASSLVASGRGGSYEQYF
DNA: TGTGCCAGCAGCTTAGTTGCTAGCGGGAGGGGTGGGTCCTACGAGCAGTACTTC

size: -
J: TRBJ1-4
D: TRBD1
V: TRBV10-3
CDR3: CAIRTGDNEKLFF
DNA: TGTGCCATCCGGACAGGGGATAATGAAAAACTGTTTTTT

size: -
J: TRBJ2-7
D: -
V: TRBV7-2
CDR3: CASSLGTAPYEQYF
DNA: TGTGCCAGCAGCTTAGGCACAGCCCCCTACGAGCAGTACTTC

size: once
J: TRBJ2-3
D: TRBD2
V: TRBV7-9
CDR3: CASSISGATDTQYF
DNA: TGTGCCAGCAGCATCAGCGGGGCCACAGATACGCAGTATTTT

size: -
J: TRBJ2-2
D: TRBD2
V: TRBV19
CDR3: CASSTGTTYGELFF
DNA: TGTGCCAGTAGTACCGGGACTACATACGGGGAGCTGTTTTTT

size: -
J: TRBJ2-7
D: TRBD2
V: TRBV4-1
CDR3: CASSRIGTSVHEQYF
DNA: TGCGCCAGCAGCCGAATAGGGACTAGCGTCCACGAGCAGTACTTC

size: -
J: TRBJ2-6
D: TRBD1
V: TRBV7-2
CDR3: CASSTRQGSGANVLTF
DNA: TGTGCCAGCAGCACGAGACAGGGGTCTGGGGCCAACGTCCTGACTTTC